Sequencing of this T cell receptor (beta chain) was carried out in a study of cytomegalovirus exposure and HLA in healthy donors. In the study overall: Approximately 81% of several hundred genotyped donors fell in the Caucasian-associated ancestry cluster.

Study-wide results and caveats: Further analysis was carried out later, and it showed several of the most significant clusters appearing linked to common viral pathogens. Cytomegalovirus-associated status was assigned to about 160 TCR beta chains.

On this clone: What it recognizes is unknown.

The PCR had 60 Vbeta and 13 Jbeta primers. Libraries were prepared by immunoSEQ multiplex PCR; TCRdb keeps only in-frame clonotypes and omits some of them. The table lists about 92,000 clones, approximately 70% of them singletons. This receptor was identified in a man aged 50-59 years in good health and CMV-seronegative. The sequenced sample was PBMCs.

In DNA, the CDR3 is TGTGCCAGCAGTGTTGGGCAGGGCCACTACGAGCAGTACTTC. Encoded protein: CASSVGQGHYEQYF. V gene TRBV6-1 combines with J gene TRBJ2-5; TRBD1 is a possible D gene (5 bases). The J call could be wrong; TRBJ2-7 is a better fit for the DNA end. Germline V gene sequence: CDR1 MNHNS, CDR2 SASEGT. CDR3 length: 14 amino acids.